The text below deals with one T cell receptor (beta chain). Its antigen is as yet unknown. The source of the sample is a study of cytomegalovirus exposure and HLA in healthy donors. The PCR contained 60 Vbeta and 13 Jbeta primers. Libraries were prepared by immunoSEQ multiplex PCR; TCRdb keeps only in-frame clonotypes and omits some of them. Its table lists about 130,000 clones. Study conclusions and caveats: Productive status was seen about 90% or about 30% of the time for most TCR beta V segments in an earlier analysis.

CDR1 is SGHRS and CDR2 is YFSETQ in the germline V gene. V was clipped by 5 bases and J by 2 bases; unmatched bases: 4. The CDR3 contains 15 residues. This clonotype was sampled from a woman aged 40 to 49 in good health and CMV-seronegative. The sequenced sample consisted of PBMCs. The chain uses TRBV5-1 and TRBJ2-3, with 11 bases fitting TRBD2. The CDR3 region has the DNA TGCGCCAGCAGTAAGACTAGCGGGGACACAGATACGCAGTATTTT. The encoded protein is CASSKTSGDTDTQYF.